The source of this TCR beta chain is a study of cytomegalovirus exposure and HLA in healthy donors. General study findings and limits: Available immune exposure information covered CMV serostatus only.

The CDR3 spans 17 residues. V trimming: 0 bases; J trimming: 2 bases; junction bases outside the gene matches: 10. Germline lookup yields CDR1 SGHDT and CDR2 YYEEEE. For this clone: Its target is not known.

The PCR used 60 Vbeta and 13 Jbeta primers. The method was immunoSEQ multiplex PCR; TCRdb's version includes in-frame clones alone and lacks a portion of them. Of just over 200,000 clones in the sample, roughly 68% were seen once. Specimen: PBMCs. The rearrangement links TRBV5-6 to TRBJ2-5; 7 bases are a match to TRBD2. This TCR was sampled from a middle-aged man in good health and CMV-seropositive. CDR3 bases: TGTGCCAGCAGCTTGGGGGGCCCAGCGGGGTTACAAGAGACCCAGTACTTC. It yields the protein CASSLGGPAGLQETQYF.